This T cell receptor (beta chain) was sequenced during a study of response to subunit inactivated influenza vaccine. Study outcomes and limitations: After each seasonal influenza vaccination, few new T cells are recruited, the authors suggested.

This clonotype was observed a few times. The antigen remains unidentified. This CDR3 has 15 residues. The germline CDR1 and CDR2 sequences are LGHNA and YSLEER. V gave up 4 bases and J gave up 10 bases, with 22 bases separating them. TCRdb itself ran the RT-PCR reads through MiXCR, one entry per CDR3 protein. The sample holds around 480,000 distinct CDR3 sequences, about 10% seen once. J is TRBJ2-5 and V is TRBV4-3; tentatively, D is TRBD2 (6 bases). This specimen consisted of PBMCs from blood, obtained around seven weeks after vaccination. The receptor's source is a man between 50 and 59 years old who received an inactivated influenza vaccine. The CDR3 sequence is CASSRTRLGTSDQYF. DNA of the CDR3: TGCGCCAGCAGCCGCACTCGACTAGGGACGAGTGACCAGTACTTC.